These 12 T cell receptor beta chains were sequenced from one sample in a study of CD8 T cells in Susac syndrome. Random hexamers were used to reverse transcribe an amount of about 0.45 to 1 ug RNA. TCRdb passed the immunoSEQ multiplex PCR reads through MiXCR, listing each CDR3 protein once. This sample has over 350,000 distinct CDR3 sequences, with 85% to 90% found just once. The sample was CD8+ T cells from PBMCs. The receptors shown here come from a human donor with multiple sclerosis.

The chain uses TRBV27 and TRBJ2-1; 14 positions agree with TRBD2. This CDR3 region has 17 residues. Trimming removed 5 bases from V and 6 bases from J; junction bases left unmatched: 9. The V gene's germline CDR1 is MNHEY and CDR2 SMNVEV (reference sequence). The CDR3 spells CASSPPRLAGGLNEQFF. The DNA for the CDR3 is TGTGCCAGCAGTCCTCCTCGACTAGCGGGAGGGCTCAATGAGCAGTTCTTC.

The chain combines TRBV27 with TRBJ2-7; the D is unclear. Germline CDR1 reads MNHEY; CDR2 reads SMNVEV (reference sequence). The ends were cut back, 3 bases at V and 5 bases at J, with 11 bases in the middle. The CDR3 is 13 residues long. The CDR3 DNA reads TGTGCCAGCAGTTTCGGACCATTTGACGAGCAGTACTTC. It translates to CASSFGPFDEQYF.

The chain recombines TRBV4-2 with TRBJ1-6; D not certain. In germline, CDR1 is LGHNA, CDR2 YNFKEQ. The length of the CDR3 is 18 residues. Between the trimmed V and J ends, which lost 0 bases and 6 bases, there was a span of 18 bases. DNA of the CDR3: TGTGCCAGCAGCCAAGATCGGGAAGCAATTCTATTTAATTCACCCCTCCACTTT. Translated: CASSQDREAILFNSPLHF.

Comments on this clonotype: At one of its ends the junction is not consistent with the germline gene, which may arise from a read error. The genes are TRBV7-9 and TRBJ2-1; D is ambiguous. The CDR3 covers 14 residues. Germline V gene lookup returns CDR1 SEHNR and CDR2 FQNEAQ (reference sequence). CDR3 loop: CASRLEISYNEQFF. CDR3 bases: TGTGCCAGCAGGTTAGAAATCTCCTACAATGAGCAGTTCTTC.

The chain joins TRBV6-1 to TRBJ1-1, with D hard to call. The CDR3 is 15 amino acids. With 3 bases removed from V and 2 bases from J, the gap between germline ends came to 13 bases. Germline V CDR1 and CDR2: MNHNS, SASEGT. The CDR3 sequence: CASSERLLGNTEAFF. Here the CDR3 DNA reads TGTGCCAGCAGTGAGCGTCTGTTAGGAAACACTGAAGCTTTCTTT.

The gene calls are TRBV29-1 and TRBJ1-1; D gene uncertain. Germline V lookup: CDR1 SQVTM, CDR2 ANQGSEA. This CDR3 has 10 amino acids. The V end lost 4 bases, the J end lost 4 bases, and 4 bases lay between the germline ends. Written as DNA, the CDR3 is TGCAGCGTTGCCACCACTGAAGCTTTCTTT. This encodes CSVATTEAFF.

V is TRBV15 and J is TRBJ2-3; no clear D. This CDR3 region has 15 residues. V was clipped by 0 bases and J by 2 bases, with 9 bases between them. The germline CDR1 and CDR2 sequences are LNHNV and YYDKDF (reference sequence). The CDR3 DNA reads TGTGCCACCAGCAGAGAAGTACGGTCCACAGATACGCAGTATTTT. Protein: CATSREVRSTDTQYF.

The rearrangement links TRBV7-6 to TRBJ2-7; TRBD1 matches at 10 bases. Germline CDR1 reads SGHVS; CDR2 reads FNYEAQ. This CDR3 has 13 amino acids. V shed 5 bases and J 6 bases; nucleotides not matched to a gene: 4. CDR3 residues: CASSPDRGGEQYF. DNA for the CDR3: TGTGCCAGCAGCCCGGACAGGGGGGGCGAGCAGTACTTC.

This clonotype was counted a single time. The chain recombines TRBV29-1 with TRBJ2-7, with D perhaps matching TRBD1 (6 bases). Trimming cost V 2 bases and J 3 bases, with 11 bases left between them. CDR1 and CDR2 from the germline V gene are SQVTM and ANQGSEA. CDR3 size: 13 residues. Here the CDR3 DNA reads TGCAGCGTTGAACTGTTGGACAGCTACGAGCAGTACTTC. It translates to CSVELLDSYEQYF.

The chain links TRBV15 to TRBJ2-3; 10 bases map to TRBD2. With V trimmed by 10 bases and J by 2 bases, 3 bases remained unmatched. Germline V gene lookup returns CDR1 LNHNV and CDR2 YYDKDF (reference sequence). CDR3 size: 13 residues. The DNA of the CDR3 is TGTGCCAGCCTAGCGGGAGACACAGATACGCAGTATTTT. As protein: CASLAGDTDTQYF.

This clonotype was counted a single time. The CDR3 spells CASSPQTVHSNQPQHF. The CDR3 DNA is TGCGCCAGCAGCCCTCAAACAGTTCATAGCAATCAGCCCCAGCATTTT. The V and J genes are TRBV4-1 and TRBJ1-5; D gene uncertain. CDR1 is MGHRA and CDR2 is YSYEKL in the germline V gene. CDR3 length equals 16 residues. The ends were cut back, 4 bases at V and 0 bases at J, with 13 bases in the middle.

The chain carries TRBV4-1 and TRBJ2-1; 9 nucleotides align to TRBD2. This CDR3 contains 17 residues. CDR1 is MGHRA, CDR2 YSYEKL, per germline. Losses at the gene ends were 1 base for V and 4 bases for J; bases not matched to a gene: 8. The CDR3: CASSQASPSGAYNEQFF. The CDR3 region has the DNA TGCGCCAGCAGCCAAGCGTCCCCTAGCGGGGCTTACAATGAGCAGTTCTTC.